The clone carrying this TCR beta chain was seen many times. The time point denotes: sample taken at primary tumor resection. Tumor, nontumor lung or frozen PBMC supplied whole RNA, sequenced without sorting. Patients with untreated early-stage non-small cell lung cancer, numbering more than 55, were the donors. This entry belongs to a study of spatial heterogeneity in lung cancer. Turning to the study itself: Sequence detection consistently recorded a greater number of beta-chain than alpha-chain sequences. Raw reads contained each unique TCR and UMI combination more than ten times on average.

Every cDNA TCR molecule received its own unique molecular identifier. TCRdb reanalysed the 5' RACE reads using MiXCR and keeps one entry per CDR3 protein. The sample shows 11,000 or so distinct CDR3 sequences, around 3.6% of them seen only once. The V and J ends lost 0 bases and 10 bases respectively, with 10 bases between them. Germline V lookup: CDR1 SQVTM, CDR2 ANQGSEA. The CDR3 length is 12 residues. The chain recombines TRBV29-1 with TRBJ1-5, with a tentative D call TRBD1 (5 bases). The source material was normal lung tissue next to the tumor, sampled at surgery. The sequence was obtained from a male donor with early-stage non-small cell lung cancer. CDR3 sequence: CSVEEMGGPQHF. DNA for the CDR3: TGCAGCGTTGAAGAAATGGGGGGACCCCAGCATTTT.